Described below is a single T cell receptor (beta chain) sequence and its context. The repertoire was sequenced with immunoSEQ multiplex PCR; TCRdb's copy has only in-frame clones and lacks some. The repertoire consists of some 110,000 clones, with roughly nine tenths occurring once and the leading ten covering around 1.6%. These data are taken from a study of T cell changes during pregnancy in multiple sclerosis. After removal of 0 bases from V and 3 bases from J, the junction contained 9 bases not matched to a gene. There are 18 residues in the CDR3. Germline V lookup: CDR1 SGHRS, CDR2 YFSETQ. The V gene is TRBV5-1, the J gene TRBJ2-7, with 13 nucleotides matching TRBD2. The origin of this receptor is a female donor with multiple sclerosis, enrolled in a pregnancy study. Sequences were derived from peripheral blood, sampled before pregnancy. The CDR3 DNA sequence: TGCGCCAGCAGCTTGGAGAGGACTAGCGGGAGCTTTATCTACGAGCAGTACTTC. Its protein product is CASSLERTSGSFIYEQYF.